This entry lists 18 T cell receptor beta chains sequenced from one sample in a study of shared clonotypes between healthy human individuals. The data were produced by immunoSEQ multiplex PCR, yet TCRdb's version contains in-frame clones alone and is incomplete. Seen here are around 2.5 million clones, 80% to 95% observed once, and the top ten hold 0.36%. The sample consisted of naive CD4+ T cells from PBMCs. Noted subset: CD45RA+ positively selected. Receptors originate from a man aged 18-30 years in good health. Some clones in this sample may be carry-over from other donors' samples.

The chain joins TRBV11-3 to TRBJ2-1; 8 nucleotides align to TRBD2. Germline V gene sequence: CDR1 SGHNT, CDR2 YENEEA. V shed 1 base, J shed 2 bases, and the junction held 4 bases outside the gene matches. The CDR3 has 16 residues. This CDR3 is CASSLAAGVPYNEQFF. CDR3 nucleotides: TGTGCCAGCAGCTTAGCAGCGGGAGTTCCCTACAATGAGCAGTTCTTC.

V gene TRBV30 combines with J gene TRBJ1-4; D unresolved. The CDR3 is 11 residues long. CDR1 GTSNPN and CDR2 SVGIG come from the germline V gene (reference sequence). The V end was cut by 2 bases, the J end by 4 bases, with 2 bases between. The CDR3 is CAWSFNEKLFF. For the CDR3, the DNA is TGTGCCTGGAGTTTTAATGAAAAACTGTTTTTT.

The genes are TRBV12-5 and TRBJ1-1; maybe TRBD1 (5 bases). CDR3 size: 13 residues. The germline V and J ends were trimmed by 4 bases and 5 bases, with 11 bases remaining between them. Germline assignment: CDR1 LGHNT and CDR2 FRNRAP. The CDR3 region is CASGWGSGTEAFF. Written as DNA, the CDR3 is TGTGCTAGTGGTTGGGGGTCCGGGACTGAAGCTTTCTTT.

The rearrangement links TRBV16 to TRBJ2-7; D remains unclear. This CDR3 contains 11 residues. Trimming left V 5 bases short and J 6 bases short, with 8 bases between. Germline V lookup: CDR1 KGHSY, CDR2 FQNENV. As DNA, the CDR3 is TGTGCCAGCAGCGTGGCGGCCGAGCAGTACTTC. This codes for CASSVAAEQYF.

This clone is a singleton in its sample. The chain joins TRBV19 to TRBJ1-1; D is undetermined. The CDR3 is 13 residues long. Germline V lookup: CDR1 LNHDA, CDR2 SQIVND (reference sequence). V was shortened by 8 bases and J by 6 bases, with 16 bases between the two germline ends. The CDR3 region has the DNA TGTGCCAGTTCGGGATTCAAGGGATCTGAAGCTTTCTTT. Residues: CASSGFKGSEAFF. Together with reference TRBV19 and TRBJ1-1, the CDR3 gives the full variable domain: DGGITQSPKYLFRKEGQNVTLSCEQNLNHDAMYWYRQDPGQGLRLIYYSQIVNDFQKGDIAEGYSVSREKKESFPLTVTSAQKNPTAFYLCASSGFKGSEAFFGQGTRLTVV.

The chain has TRBV2 and TRBJ2-3; 13 bases are a match to TRBD2. Trimming took 8 bases from V and 5 from J; bases not matched to a gene: 4. Germline V gene data show CDR1 as SNHLY and CDR2 as FYNNEI. This CDR3 has 14 amino acids. The CDR3: CASRLAGGGDTQYF. The CDR3 nucleotides read TGTGCCAGCCGACTAGCGGGAGGCGGAGATACGCAGTATTTT.

The chain is built from TRBV7-2 and TRBJ1-2; D gene uncertain. The CDR3 has 15 residues. The germline CDR1 and CDR2 sequences are SGHTA and FQGNSA. V dropped 3 bases and J dropped 0 bases, with 11 bases sitting between them. As DNA, the CDR3 is TGTGCCAGCAGCTTGGTCCAGATAACTAACTATGGCTACACCTTC. This translates into CASSLVQITNYGYTF.

Points on this clone: Other DNA sequences in this specimen translate into the identical CDR3. In DNA, the CDR3 is TGTGCCTGGAGTGCGGGTCCTAATCAGCCCCAGCATTTT. It specifies CAWSAGPNQPQHF. The chain combines TRBV30 with TRBJ1-5; D not resolved. The V end lost 1 base, the J end lost 4 bases, and 8 bases lay between the germline ends. In germline, CDR1 is GTSNPN, CDR2 SVGIG (reference sequence). This CDR3 is 13 amino acids long.

This clone has a single count. The rearrangement uses TRBV5-1 and TRBJ2-7; weak D call: TRBD1 (6 bases). Germline V CDR1 and CDR2: SGHRS, YFSETQ. The CDR3 length is 14 residues. With 0 bases removed from V and 7 bases from J, the gap between germline ends came to 14 bases. CDR3 coding DNA: TGCGCCAGCAGCTTGGTGTCAGGGGTCGGAGAGCAGTACTTC. This translates into CASSLVSGVGEQYF. The whole variable domain, remainder taken from reference TRBV5-1 and TRBJ2-7, is KAGVTQTPRYLIKTRGQQVTLSCSPISGHRSVSWYQQTPGQGLQFLFEYFSETQRNKGNFPGRFSGRQFSNSRSEMNVSTLELGDSALYLCASSLVSGVGEQYFGPGTRLTVT.

This chain connects TRBV7-9 to TRBJ1-4; TRBD1 matches 9 bases. The CDR3 has 18 residues. The V gene end was trimmed by 5 bases and the J gene end by 3 bases; junction bases not matched to a gene: 13. CDR1 is SEHNR and CDR2 is FQNEAQ in the germline V gene (reference sequence). DNA of the CDR3: TGTGCCAGCAGCGCCTTACAGGGGGCTGTTTGGGCTAATGAAAAACTGTTTTTT. Translating it yields CASSALQGAVWANEKLFF.

This rearrangement joins TRBV6-5 to TRBJ1-1; D gene ambiguous. The CDR3 has 14 residues. Germline V lookup: CDR1 MNHEY, CDR2 SVGAGI. Trimming took 5 bases from V and 1 from J, leaving 11 bases between them. In nucleotides, the CDR3 is TGTGCCAGCAGTGATCTGGACGGGAACACTGAAGCTTTCTTT. It codes for CASSDLDGNTEAFF.

J is TRBJ1-4 and V is TRBV5-1; no reliable D call. Trimming pared 7 bases from V and 5 bases from J, leaving 12 bases between. This CDR3 spans 13 amino acids. The germline gives CDR1 SGHRS, CDR2 YFSETQ. The CDR3 loop reads CASAEVGNEKLFF. In DNA, the CDR3 is TGCGCCAGCGCAGAGGTTGGAAATGAAAAACTGTTTTTT.

This clone appeared a few times. Other nucleotide sequences in the sample specify the same CDR3. The chain links TRBV29-1 to TRBJ1-5; TRBD1 might be the D (5 bases). V lost 6 bases and J lost 2, with 11 bases in between. The CDR3 contains 13 residues. CDR1 is SQVTM, CDR2 ANQGSEA, per germline. The CDR3 region has the DNA TGCAGCGTCGGGGGGTTGGGCAATCAGCCCCAGCATTTT. Translated, it gives CSVGGLGNQPQHF.

The chain carries TRBV18 and TRBJ1-4; D is uncertain. Germline loops: CDR1 KGHSH, CDR2 LQKENI. Trimming removed 8 bases at V and 2 bases at J, with 12 bases between. The CDR3 length is 14 residues. The CDR3 sequence: CASTHSNTNEKLFF. The DNA of the CDR3 is TGTGCCAGCACCCACAGTAACACTAATGAAAAACTGTTTTTT.

CDR3: CASSILGAASYEQYF. The CDR3 region has the DNA TGTGCCAGTAGTATATTAGGGGCTGCCTCCTACGAGCAGTACTTC. V and J are TRBV19 and TRBJ2-7; TRBD1 might be the D (5 bases). CDR3 length equals 15 residues. From germline, CDR1 is LNHDA and CDR2 SQIVND (reference sequence). Between the trimmed V and J ends, which lost 2 bases and 0 bases, there was a span of 11 bases.

This rearrangement joins TRBV28 to TRBJ2-7; D perhaps matches TRBD2 (6 bases). The V end lost 5 bases, the J end lost 7 bases, and 18 bases lay between the germline ends. The CDR3 is 14 amino acids. CDR1 and CDR2 from the germline V gene are MDHEN and SYDVKM. As DNA, the CDR3 is TGTGCCAGCAGTCGCGGAGGGGCTGAGGTGGAGCAGTACTTC. Protein product: CASSRGGAEVEQYF.

This chain links TRBV7-2 with TRBJ1-6; TRBD1 might be the D (5 bases). The length of the CDR3 is 16 residues. V was pared by 1 base and J by 7 bases, with 14 bases between. Germline loops: CDR1 SGHTA, CDR2 FQGNSA. The CDR3 nucleotides are TGTGCCAGCAGCTTAGTCCCCGGGACGTTGAATTCACCCCTCCACTTT. Its protein is CASSLVPGTLNSPLHF.

This clone appeared once. V and J are TRBV5-5 and TRBJ1-2; D call uncertain. CDR1 is SGHKS, CDR2 YYEKEE, per germline (reference sequence). This CDR3 is built from 14 residues. Trimming took 2 bases from V and 1 from J, leaving 9 bases between them. CDR3 amino acids: CASSFTQYNYGYTF. The DNA of the CDR3 is TGTGCCAGCAGCTTTACACAGTATAACTATGGCTACACCTTC.